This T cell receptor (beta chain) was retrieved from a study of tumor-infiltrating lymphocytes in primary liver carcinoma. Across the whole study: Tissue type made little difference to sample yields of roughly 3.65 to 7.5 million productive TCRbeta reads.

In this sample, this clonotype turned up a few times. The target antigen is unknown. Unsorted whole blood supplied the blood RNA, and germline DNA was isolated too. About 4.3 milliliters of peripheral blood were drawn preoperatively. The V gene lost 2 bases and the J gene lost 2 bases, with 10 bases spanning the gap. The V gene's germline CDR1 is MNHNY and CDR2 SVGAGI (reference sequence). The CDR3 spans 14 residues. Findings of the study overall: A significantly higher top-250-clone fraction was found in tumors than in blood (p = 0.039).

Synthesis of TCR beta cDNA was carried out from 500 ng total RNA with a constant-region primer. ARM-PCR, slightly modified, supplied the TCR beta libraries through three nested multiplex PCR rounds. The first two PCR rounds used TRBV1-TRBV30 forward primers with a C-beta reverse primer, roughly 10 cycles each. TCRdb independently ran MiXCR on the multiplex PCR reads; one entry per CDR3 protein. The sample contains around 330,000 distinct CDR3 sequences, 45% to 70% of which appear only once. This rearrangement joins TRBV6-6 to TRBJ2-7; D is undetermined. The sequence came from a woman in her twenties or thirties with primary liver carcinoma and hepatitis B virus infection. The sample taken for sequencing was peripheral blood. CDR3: CASSYVQNPYEQYF. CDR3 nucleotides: TGTGCCAGCAGTTACGTGCAAAACCCCTACGAGCAGTACTTC.